This T cell receptor beta chain was sequenced during a study of T cell repertoires in cytomegalovirus infection. There are many counts of this clonotype. The antigen is unknown. The germline CDR1 and CDR2 sequences are SGHTA and FQGNSA. The germline V and J ends were trimmed by 0 bases and 1 base, with 10 bases remaining between them. The CDR3 totals 15 residues. TCRdb recomputed calls from the reads with MiXCR, one row per CDR3 protein. The sample shows about 700,000 distinct CDR3 sequences, around 32% of them seen only once. Sequenced material: cultured PBMCs, taken from culture after CMV antigen stimulation. The clonotype originates from a human donor in good health (CMV status not recorded). Some clones in this sample may be carry-over from other donors' samples. This rearrangement joins TRBV7-2 to TRBJ2-7; D not resolved. CDR3 in DNA: TGTGCCAGCAGCTTAGCCCTTCCCGTGTCCTACGAGCAGTACTTC. It encodes CASSLALPVSYEQYF.